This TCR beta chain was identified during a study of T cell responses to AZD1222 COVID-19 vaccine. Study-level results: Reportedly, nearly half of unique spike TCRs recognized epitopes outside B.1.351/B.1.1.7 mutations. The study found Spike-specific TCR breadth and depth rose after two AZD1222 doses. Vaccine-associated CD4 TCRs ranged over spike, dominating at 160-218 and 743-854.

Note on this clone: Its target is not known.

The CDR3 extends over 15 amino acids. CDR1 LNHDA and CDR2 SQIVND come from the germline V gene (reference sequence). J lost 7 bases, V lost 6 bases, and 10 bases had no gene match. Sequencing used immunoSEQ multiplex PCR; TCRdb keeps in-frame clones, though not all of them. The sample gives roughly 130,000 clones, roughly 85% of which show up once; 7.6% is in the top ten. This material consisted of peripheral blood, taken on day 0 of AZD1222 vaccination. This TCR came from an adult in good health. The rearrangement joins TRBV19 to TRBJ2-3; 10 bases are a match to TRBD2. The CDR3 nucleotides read TGTGCCAGTAGCCGATCTAGCGGGGGTAGAAATACGCAGTATTTT. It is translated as CASSRSSGGRNTQYF.